This note documents a single T cell receptor beta chain sequence. In the same sample, other DNA sequences code for this CDR3. The data are from a study of blood T cell repertoires in COVID-19. The germline CDR1 and CDR2 sequences are MNHEY and SVGAGI. The CDR3 consists of 13 residues. Between the trimmed V and J ends, which lost 3 bases and 4 bases, there was a span of 10 bases. The method was immunoSEQ multiplex PCR; TCRdb's version includes in-frame clones alone and lacks a portion of them. The sample records under 350,000 clones, 85% to 90% being singletons. The chain links TRBV6-5 to TRBJ2-7, with TRBD2 as a possible D gene (5 bases). Input material: peripheral blood. The receptor was isolated from a human donor in a cohort sampled during active COVID-19. CDR3: CASSYLRGYEQYF. CDR3 in DNA: TGTGCCAGCAGTTATCTTCGAGGGTACGAGCAGTACTTC.